The sequence of this T cell receptor beta chain was determined in a study of response to subunit inactivated influenza vaccine. Study-wide findings and caveats: Seasonal influenza vaccination, on each occasion, was suggested by the authors to recruit few new T cells.

As regards this clonotype: The antigen is not known.

TCRdb recomputed calls from the RT-PCR reads with MiXCR, one row per CDR3 protein. The sample has 650,000 or so distinct CDR3 sequences, around 15% seen once. V lost 0 bases and J lost 7; bases outside the gene matches: 3. CDR3 length: 15 amino acids. The germline V gene has CDR1 SGHTA and CDR2 FQGNSA. The TCR comes from a man between 45 and 60 years old who received an inactivated influenza vaccine. This chain joins TRBV7-2 and TRBJ1-6; TRBD1 agrees at 7 bases. The sequencing here drew on PBMCs from blood, taken about 14 days before vaccination. The CDR3 protein is CASSLAVGQNSPLHF. The CDR3 DNA reads as TGTGCCAGCAGCTTAGCGGTGGGACAGAATTCACCCCTCCACTTT.